These 18 T cell receptor beta chains share one sample of origin, sequenced in a study of siplizumab effects on memory and regulatory T cells. This table comes from immunoSEQ multiplex PCR, and its TCRdb copy is limited to in-frame clones, with some not included. The table records roughly 100,000 clones, roughly 93% of them present only once. Material for sequencing was Tregs sorted from blood. These receptors came from a human donor in good health.

This sequence joins TRBV28 and TRBJ2-3, with 9 nucleotides matching TRBD1. V was clipped by 4 bases and J by 5 bases; unmatched bases: 10. Germline CDR1 MDHEN, CDR2 SYDVKM. The CDR3 loop spans 16 amino acids. Here the CDR3 reads CASSSYRHRGLDTQYF. CDR3 sequence (DNA): TGTGCCAGCAGTTCCTACCGCCACAGGGGGCTAGATACGCAGTATTTT.

This clone showed up just a few times. V is TRBV6-5 and J is TRBJ2-3; possibly TRBD2 for D (5 bases). This CDR3 is 15 amino acids long. Per germline, CDR1 MNHEY and CDR2 SVGAGI. V dropped 4 bases and J dropped 2 bases, with 13 bases sitting between them. The CDR3 DNA sequence: TGTGCCAGCAGTTTGGCGGGCCACAACACAGATACGCAGTATTTT. Its protein is CASSLAGHNTDTQYF.

The chain couples TRBV14 to TRBJ1-2; D call uncertain. The CDR3 is 12 residues long. Per the germline V gene, CDR1 is SGHDN and CDR2 is FVKESK. Trimming removed 3 bases at V and 3 bases at J, with 5 bases between. The CDR3 DNA reads TGTGCCAGCAGCCACGGAGACTATGGCTACACCTTC. This sequence encodes CASSHGDYGYTF.

The V call is TRBV5-6, the J call TRBJ1-2; the D is unclear. CDR1 SGHDT and CDR2 YYEEEE come from the germline V gene. The CDR3 extends over 17 amino acids. V shed 4 bases and J shed 4 bases, with 23 bases lying between them. CDR3: CASSRLIRRPFTYGYTF. The CDR3 DNA is TGTGCCAGCAGCAGACTAATTCGGCGGCCCTTTACCTATGGCTACACCTTC.

This chain joins TRBV6-1 and TRBJ2-3; a weak D match, TRBD1 (5 bases). This CDR3 has 14 amino acids. The germline V gene has CDR1 MNHNS and CDR2 SASEGT. Trimming took off 6 bases at V and 5 bases at J, with 15 bases between the two ends. The CDR3: CASRVGSGIDTQYF. CDR3 in DNA: TGTGCCAGCAGGGTCGGATCAGGGATAGATACGCAGTATTTT.

The CDR3 coding sequence is TGTGCCAGCAGCTTAGTGCGGGACCGCTCTGAAAAACTGTTTTTT. Protein: CASSLVRDRSEKLFF. The chain recombines TRBV7-8 with TRBJ1-4; D is possibly TRBD1 (5 bases). The CDR3 length is 15 residues. Trimming took off 1 base at V and 7 bases at J, with 13 bases between the two ends. Germline V gives CDR1 SGHVS, CDR2 FQNEAQ.

The V gene is TRBV4-1, the J gene TRBJ1-1; D remains unclear. Trimming left V 4 bases short and J 2 bases short, with 14 bases between. The CDR3 is 15 residues long. In germline, CDR1 is MGHRA, CDR2 YSYEKL. For the CDR3, the DNA is TGCGCCAGCAGCCTCCAAGGCAGCCTAAACACTGAAGCTTTCTTT. Its translation is CASSLQGSLNTEAFF.

The rearrangement links TRBV19 to TRBJ1-2, with D possibly being TRBD1 (5 bases). The germline V gene encodes CDR1 LNHDA and CDR2 SQIVND (reference sequence). The CDR3 contains 13 residues. V shed 3 bases and J shed 7 bases, with 12 bases lying between them. CDR3 region: CASSILGVSGYTF. CDR3 in DNA: TGTGCCAGTAGTATTTTGGGGGTCTCTGGCTACACCTTC.

The chain recombines TRBV4-2 with TRBJ2-7; D is perhaps TRBD1 (5 bases). V lost 5 bases, J lost 0 bases, and 17 bases lay in between. The V gene's germline CDR1 is LGHNA and CDR2 YNFKEQ. This CDR3 is built from 16 residues. The CDR3 DNA is TGTGCCAGCAGCAACGATTTTGACAGCCACTCCTACGAGCAGTACTTC. The encoded protein is CASSNDFDSHSYEQYF.

The chain joins TRBV7-8 to TRBJ2-7; no definite D call. The CDR3 has 14 residues. The germline V gene encodes CDR1 SGHVS and CDR2 FQNEAQ. Trimming removed 6 bases from V and 5 bases from J, with 17 bases in between. The CDR3 reads CASSTPDLVDEQYF. The CDR3 DNA is TGTGCCAGCAGTACCCCCGACCTAGTGGACGAGCAGTACTTC.

The sample holds one count of this clone. This chain uses TRBV5-5 with TRBJ1-2; no definite D call. Trimming left V 3 bases short and J 2 bases short, with 11 bases between. This CDR3 is built from 14 residues. Per the germline V gene, CDR1 is SGHKS and CDR2 is YYEKEE (reference sequence). CDR3 in DNA: TGTGCCAGCAGCTCCAAGACCGTCAACTATGGCTACACCTTC. Its protein is CASSSKTVNYGYTF.

The V call is TRBV5-1, the J call TRBJ1-4; 9 bases match TRBD1. The V and J ends lost 5 bases and 5 bases, in that order; junction bases with no gene match: 10. Germline V CDR1 and CDR2: SGHRS, YFSETQ. This CDR3 comprises 16 residues. CDR3 amino acids: CASRPGQGTGNEKLFF. CDR3 nucleotide sequence: TGCGCCAGCAGGCCGGGACAGGGTACGGGAAATGAAAAACTGTTTTTT.

This clone was counted a few times. The rearrangement uses TRBV5-1 and TRBJ1-2; 12 bases match TRBD1. Germline assignment: CDR1 SGHRS and CDR2 YFSETQ. V shed 4 bases, J shed 4 bases, and the junction held 5 bases outside the gene matches. The CDR3 spans 15 residues. The CDR3 reads CASSRGTGGGYGYTF. The CDR3 bases are TGCGCCAGCAGCCGGGGGACAGGGGGCGGCTATGGCTACACCTTC.

This chain connects TRBV5-1 to TRBJ2-7; D is undetermined. Germline V gene data show CDR1 as SGHRS and CDR2 as YFSETQ. This CDR3 comprises 14 residues. V lost 5 bases and J lost 7, with 19 bases in between. CDR3 loop: CASSGGENAFEQYF. The CDR3 bases are TGCGCCAGCAGTGGCGGAGAGAATGCCTTTGAGCAGTACTTC. Complete variable domain (other parts from reference TRBV5-1 and TRBJ2-7): KAGVTQTPRYLIKTRGQQVTLSCSPISGHRSVSWYQQTPGQGLQFLFEYFSETQRNKGNFPGRFSGRQFSNSRSEMNVSTLELGDSALYLCASSGGENAFEQYFGPGTRLTVT.

The table lists this clone with a count of one. This chain joins TRBV6-5 and TRBJ2-7; D unresolved. CDR1 and CDR2 (germline): MNHEY, SVGAGI. The CDR3 runs to 14 residues. V lost 6 bases and J 11 bases, leaving 23 bases between the germline ends. Here the CDR3 DNA reads TGTGCCAGCAGACGAGACCCCAGGTCCGATACTGAGTACTTC. This translates into CASRRDPRSDTEYF.

This chain joins TRBV5-5 and TRBJ1-1; D is unclear. The CDR3 loop spans 16 amino acids. Germline lookup yields CDR1 SGHKS and CDR2 YYEKEE (reference sequence). The V end was cut by 4 bases, the J end by 1 base, with 17 bases between. CDR3 amino acids: CASSPVGQAPNTEAFF. CDR3 bases: TGTGCCAGCAGCCCCGTGGGTCAGGCGCCGAACACTGAAGCTTTCTTT.

This clone was picked up one time. The chain is built from TRBV7-2 and TRBJ1-2, with D perhaps matching TRBD1 (5 bases). The length of the CDR3 is 12 residues. V was trimmed by 2 bases and J by 8 bases, leaving 9 bases between them. CDR1 SGHTA and CDR2 FQGNSA come from the germline V gene. This chain's CDR3 is CASSLTGGGYTF. DNA for the CDR3: TGTGCCAGCAGCTTAACAGGTGGCGGCTACACCTTC.

V is TRBV7-9 and J is TRBJ2-1; possible D gene TRBD2, 6 bases. Germline V lookup: CDR1 SEHNR, CDR2 FQNEAQ (reference sequence). CDR3 size: 14 residues. V lost 3 bases, J lost 3 bases, and 9 bases lay in between. As DNA, the CDR3 is TGTGCCAGCAGCTTCTCCGGGGGCTACAATGAGCAGTTCTTC. It encodes CASSFSGGYNEQFF.